The rows below give T cell receptor beta chains drawn from one sample of a study of T cells in Graves' hyperthyroidism and ophthalmopathy. TCRdb ran MiXCR on the multiplex PCR reads and lists one entry per CDR3 protein. This repertoire shows approximately 610,000 distinct CDR3 sequences, around 15% found once; its top ten account for under 20%. Sample: blood. These receptors all come from a woman aged 18-30 years with Graves' hyperthyroidism. CDR3s include the opening cysteine and the closing phenylalanine or tryptophan. The D gene is left open where the match is weak. Some rows have no size entry. The others give once, few or many, or a class for an expanded clone.

size: many
D: -
J: TRBJ1-2
V: TRBV3-1
DNA: TGTGCCAGCAGCAGACAGGAGAGCTATGGCTACACCTTC
CDR3: CASSRQESYGYTF

size: -
D: TRBD1
J: TRBJ1-3
V: TRBV9
DNA: TGTGCCAGCAGCCCCTGGACAGGGGGTGGAAACACCATATATTTT
CDR3: CASSPWTGGGNTIYF

size: -
D: TRBD1
J: TRBJ1-2
V: TRBV29-1
DNA: TGCAGCGCCATAGGCGACAGGGGGCATGGCTACACCTTC
CDR3: CSAIGDRGHGYTF

size: many
D: -
J: TRBJ2-7
V: TRBV20-1
DNA: TGCAGTGCTAGATTTCAGGGCAGGGTCGCCTACGAGCAGTACTTC
CDR3: CSARFQGRVAYEQYF

size: many
D: -
J: TRBJ1-2
V: TRBV6-1
DNA: TGTGCCAGCAGACCTGGACAGTCAGCTAACTATGGCTACACCTTC
CDR3: CASRPGQSANYGYTF

size: -
D: -
J: TRBJ1-2
V: TRBV7-8
DNA: TGTGCCAGCAGCTTAGAAGAGGTTAACTATGGCTACACCTTC
CDR3: CASSLEEVNYGYTF

size: -
D: -
J: TRBJ2-1
V: TRBV18
DNA: TGTGCCAGCTCATTGGGACTCCTAAGTTCCTACAATGAGCAGTTCTTC
CDR3: CASSLGLLSSYNEQFF

size: -
D: -
J: TRBJ1-3
V: TRBV6-5
DNA: TGTGCCAGCAGTTACCAACTAAACACCATATATTTT
CDR3: CASSYQLNTIYF

size: -
D: TRBD1
J: TRBJ1-2
V: TRBV10-3
DNA: TGTGCCATCAGAGCCGGGACAGGGCATGGCTACACCTTC
CDR3: CAIRAGTGHGYTF

size: many
D: TRBD1
J: TRBJ1-5
V: TRBV10-3
DNA: TGTGCCATCAGCCGAGGGGACAGGGGAAATCAGCCCCAGCATTTT
CDR3: CAISRGDRGNQPQHF

size: -
D: -
J: TRBJ1-5
V: TRBV24-1
DNA: TGTGCCACCAGTGATCGGGGTTTCAATCAGCCCCAGCATTTT
CDR3: CATSDRGFNQPQHF

size: few
D: -
J: TRBJ2-1
V: TRBV7-9
DNA: TGTGCCAGCAGCTTAGCGACCAGCGGAGAGCAGTTCTTC
CDR3: CASSLATSGEQFF

size: many
D: TRBD1
J: TRBJ2-7
V: TRBV7-9
DNA: TGTGCCAGCAGCTCAGATGGACAGGACCGATACGAGCAGTACTTC
CDR3: CASSSDGQDRYEQYF

size: few
D: TRBD1
J: TRBJ2-4
V: TRBV9
DNA: TGTGCCAGCAGCGTCGAAGGGGGCGATAGTTCCGTTCAGTACTTC
CDR3: CASSVEGGDSSVQYF

size: many
D: TRBD1
J: TRBJ1-6
V: TRBV12-3/TRBV12-4
DNA: TGTGCCAGCAGTTTATCTGGACAGGGGGCTTTTAATTCACCCCTCCACTTT
CDR3: CASSLSGQGAFNSPLHF

size: few
D: -
J: TRBJ2-4
V: TRBV24-1
DNA: TGTGCCACCAGTGGCTCGACAGGCGACCCGCTAGCCAAAAACATTCAGTACTTC
CDR3: CATSGSTGDPLAKNIQYF

size: -
D: TRBD2
J: TRBJ2-1
V: TRBV7-8
DNA: TGTGCCAGCAGCTTAGCCCTAGCGGGAGTACGTGAGCAGTTCTTC
CDR3: CASSLALAGVREQFF

size: many
D: TRBD1
J: TRBJ2-1
V: TRBV15
DNA: TGTGCCACCAGCAGAGATCAGGGGGCTTCTCTCAATGAGCAGTTCTTC
CDR3: CATSRDQGASLNEQFF

size: few
D: TRBD1
J: TRBJ2-7
V: TRBV29-1
DNA: TGCAGCGGTGTGACAGGGGGGAGCTCCTACGAGCAGTACTTC
CDR3: CSGVTGGSSYEQYF

size: few
D: -
J: TRBJ2-3
V: TRBV6-1
DNA: TGTGCCAGCAAACTAGCTCAGGGGGGGACAGATACGCAGTATTTT
CDR3: CASKLAQGGTDTQYF

size: few
D: -
J: TRBJ1-4
V: TRBV12-3/TRBV12-4
DNA: TGTGCCAGCAGTTCGGGCGGGGAAAAACTGTTTTTT
CDR3: CASSSGGEKLFF

size: few
D: -
J: TRBJ2-3
V: TRBV5-1
DNA: TGCGCCAGCAGAAAGGACCCGGTTAGCACAGATACGCAGTATTTT
CDR3: CASRKDPVSTDTQYF

size: -
D: TRBD2
J: TRBJ2-3
V: TRBV20-1
DNA: TGCAGTGCTAGCGGACCTAGAGCCCTGCCGGGACTAGCGACAGATACGCAGTATTTT
CDR3: CSASGPRALPGLATDTQYF

size: many
D: -
J: TRBJ2-7
V: TRBV12-3/TRBV12-4
DNA: TGTGCCAGCAGTCTTCAGGGACGAGGGGACGAGCAGTACTTC
CDR3: CASSLQGRGDEQYF

size: many
D: -
J: TRBJ2-1
V: TRBV12-3/TRBV12-4
DNA: TGTGCCAGCAGTTTAAGAGGCAGGGATGGGCAGTTCTTC
CDR3: CASSLRGRDGQFF

size: many
D: -
J: TRBJ2-2
V: TRBV11-2
DNA: TGTGCCAGCACTTTCCAGGGGTCAGTGAACACCGGGGAGCTGTTTTTT
CDR3: CASTFQGSVNTGELFF

size: many
D: -
J: TRBJ1-6
V: TRBV20-1
DNA: TGCAGTGCTAGAGATCGGACAGCCCCAGGGTCACCCCTCCACTTT
CDR3: CSARDRTAPGSPLHF

size: many
D: -
J: TRBJ1-5
V: TRBV7-2
DNA: TGTGCCAGCAGCGTACAGGGTCTGGGTCAGCCCCAGCATTTT
CDR3: CASSVQGLGQPQHF

size: -
D: TRBD2
J: TRBJ2-2
V: TRBV5-5
DNA: TGTGCCAGCAGCTTGGGAATCGAGCGGGAGATAGAGCTGTTTTTT
CDR3: CASSLGIEREIELFF

size: many
D: -
J: TRBJ2-7
V: TRBV27
DNA: TGTGCCAGCAGTTGGGCAGGAGGAACCCACGAGCAGTACTTC
CDR3: CASSWAGGTHEQYF

size: many
D: -
J: TRBJ2-7
V: TRBV11-2
DNA: TGTGCCAGCAGCCTCCCTTGGGCGGGGACCTACGAGCAGTACTTC
CDR3: CASSLPWAGTYEQYF

size: many
D: -
J: TRBJ2-5
V: TRBV6-1
DNA: TGTGCCAGCAGTTACCGCCCCACCCCTGAGCTCCAAGAGACCCAGTACTTC
CDR3: CASSYRPTPELQETQYF

size: many
D: TRBD1
J: TRBJ1-2
V: TRBV7-2
DNA: TGTGCCAGCAGCTTATACGAGGGGGCGAGTGGCTACACCTTC
CDR3: CASSLYEGASGYTF

size: -
D: -
J: TRBJ1-2
V: TRBV28
DNA: TGTGCCAGCAGTTCTTTGAGAGAGGGGGACTATGGCTACACCTTC
CDR3: CASSSLREGDYGYTF

size: many
D: -
J: TRBJ1-1
V: TRBV27
DNA: TGTGCCAGCAACCCCCCAGGTCGTACTGAAGCTTTCTTT
CDR3: CASNPPGRTEAFF

size: many
D: -
J: TRBJ2-4
V: TRBV2
DNA: TGTGCCAGCAGTGAGGAGAGACTAGCCAAAAACATTCAGTACTTC
CDR3: CASSEERLAKNIQYF

size: many
D: -
J: TRBJ1-1
V: TRBV6-1
DNA: TGTGCCAGCCGGACTGGGGGCACTGAAGCTTTCTTT
CDR3: CASRTGGTEAFF

size: -
D: TRBD1
J: TRBJ2-7
V: TRBV7-9
DNA: TGTGCCAGCAGACCTCGGGACAGGGGGGGCTACGAGCGGTACTTC
CDR3: CASRPRDRGGYERYF

size: -
D: -
J: TRBJ2-3
V: TRBV19
DNA: TGTGCCAGTAGTACCGGCAGGGGCACAGATACGCAGTATTTT
CDR3: CASSTGRGTDTQYF

size: -
D: -
J: TRBJ1-5
V: TRBV20-1
DNA: TGCAGTGCTAGGAGACCTCAAGGAGGTCAGCCCCAGCATTTT
CDR3: CSARRPQGGQPQHF

size: few
D: -
J: TRBJ2-1
V: TRBV28
DNA: TGTGCCAGCAGATCGACTGGAGACAATGAGCAGTTCTTC
CDR3: CASRSTGDNEQFF

size: -
D: TRBD1
J: TRBJ1-1
V: TRBV29-1
DNA: TGCAGCGTTGAAGAGGGACAGCCGAACACTGAAGCTTTCTTT
CDR3: CSVEEGQPNTEAFF

size: many
D: -
J: TRBJ1-2
V: TRBV11-2
DNA: TGTGCCAGCAGCTTAGGGGGTTCTGGCTACACCTTC
CDR3: CASSLGGSGYTF

size: few
D: TRBD2
J: TRBJ2-1
V: TRBV28
DNA: TGTGCCAGCAGCCCCGGCTGGGCGGGAGGCTCCTACAATGAGCAGTTCTTC
CDR3: CASSPGWAGGSYNEQFF

size: -
D: -
J: TRBJ1-1
V: TRBV7-9
DNA: TGTGCCAGCCGAAGCGTAGGAGGCGACACTGAAGCTTTCTTT
CDR3: CASRSVGGDTEAFF

size: few
D: -
J: TRBJ2-3
V: TRBV9
DNA: TGTGCCAGCAGCGTAGGGTCACGGTTGACAGATACGCAGTATTTT
CDR3: CASSVGSRLTDTQYF

size: many
D: TRBD2
J: TRBJ2-1
V: TRBV5-1
DNA: TGCGCCAGCAGGAGTCGGGGAAGCGGGCTAGCGGACGGGGAAGATGAGCAGTTCTTC
CDR3: CASRSRGSGLADGEDEQFF

size: many
D: -
J: TRBJ2-2
V: TRBV20-1
DNA: TGCAGTGCAAATCACAGGGTAGCCGGGGAGCTGTTTTTT
CDR3: CSANHRVAGELFF